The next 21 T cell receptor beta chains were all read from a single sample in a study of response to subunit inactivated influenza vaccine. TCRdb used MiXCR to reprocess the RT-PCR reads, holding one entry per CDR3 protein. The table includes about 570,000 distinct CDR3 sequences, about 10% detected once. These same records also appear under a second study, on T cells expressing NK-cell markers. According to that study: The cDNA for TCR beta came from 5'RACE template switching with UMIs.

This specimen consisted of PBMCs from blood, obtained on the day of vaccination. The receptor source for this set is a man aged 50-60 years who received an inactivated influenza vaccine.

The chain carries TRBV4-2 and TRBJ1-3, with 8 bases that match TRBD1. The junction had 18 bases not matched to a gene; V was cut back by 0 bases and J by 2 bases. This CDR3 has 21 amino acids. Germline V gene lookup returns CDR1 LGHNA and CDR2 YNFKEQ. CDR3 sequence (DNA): TGTGCCAGCAGCCAAGATGGGGTGGGCAGGGGGCGCAGACCCGCTGGAAACACCATATATTTT. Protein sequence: CASSQDGVGRGRRPAGNTIYF.

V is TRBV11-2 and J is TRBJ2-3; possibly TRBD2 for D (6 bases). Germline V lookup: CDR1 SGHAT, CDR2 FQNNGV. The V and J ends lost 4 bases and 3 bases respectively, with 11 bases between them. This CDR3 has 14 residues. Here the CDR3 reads CASSSYGGTDTQYF. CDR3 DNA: TGTGCCAGCAGCTCCTATGGGGGGACAGATACGCAGTATTTT.

Here the CDR3 reads CASSQQGTGGYTF. The CDR3 DNA sequence: TGTGCCAGCAGTCAACAGGGTACTGGTGGCTACACCTTC. The V gene is TRBV12-3 or TRBV12-4, the J gene TRBJ1-2; TRBD1 is a possible D gene (6 bases). CDR3 length: 13 amino acids. V was pared by 5 bases and J by 7 bases, with 14 bases between.

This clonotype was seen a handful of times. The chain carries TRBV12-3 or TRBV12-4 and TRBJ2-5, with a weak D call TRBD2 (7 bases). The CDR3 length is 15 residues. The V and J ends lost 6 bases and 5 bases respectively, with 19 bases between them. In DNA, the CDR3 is TGTGCCAGCAGCCCGATAGGGGGGGCAGGGGAGACCCAGTACTTC. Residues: CASSPIGGAGETQYF.

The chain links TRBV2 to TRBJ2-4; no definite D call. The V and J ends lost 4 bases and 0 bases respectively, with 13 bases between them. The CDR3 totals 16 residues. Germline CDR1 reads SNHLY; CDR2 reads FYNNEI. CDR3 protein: CASSGGTRIAKNIQYF. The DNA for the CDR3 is TGTGCCAGCAGTGGGGGAACCCGTATAGCCAAAAACATTCAGTACTTC.

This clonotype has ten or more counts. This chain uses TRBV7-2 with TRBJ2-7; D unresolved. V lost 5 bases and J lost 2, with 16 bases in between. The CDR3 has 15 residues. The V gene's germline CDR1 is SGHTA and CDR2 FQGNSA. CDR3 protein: CASSLSRALTYEQYF. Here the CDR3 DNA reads TGTGCCAGCAGCCTAAGTCGCGCACTTACCTACGAGCAGTACTTC. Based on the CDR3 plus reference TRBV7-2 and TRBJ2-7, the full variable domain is GAGVSQSPSNKVTEKGKDVELRCDPISGHTALYWYRQSLGQGLEFLIYFQGNSAPDKSGLPSDRFSAERTGGSVSTLTIQRTQQEDSAVYLCASSLSRALTYEQYFGPGTRLTVT.

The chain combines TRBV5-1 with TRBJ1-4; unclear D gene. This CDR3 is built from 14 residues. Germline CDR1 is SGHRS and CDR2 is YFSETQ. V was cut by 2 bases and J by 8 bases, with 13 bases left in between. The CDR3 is CASSFSGTHEKLFF. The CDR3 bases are TGCGCCAGCAGCTTTAGTGGCACTCACGAAAAACTGTTTTTT.

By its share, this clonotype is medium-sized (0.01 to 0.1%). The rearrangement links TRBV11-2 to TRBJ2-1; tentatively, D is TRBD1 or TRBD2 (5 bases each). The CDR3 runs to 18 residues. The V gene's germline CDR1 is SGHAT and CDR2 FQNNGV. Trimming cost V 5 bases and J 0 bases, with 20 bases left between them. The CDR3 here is CASSPSGRLLSSYNEQFF. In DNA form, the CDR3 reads TGTGCCAGCAGCCCCTCGGGACGGCTGCTAAGCTCCTACAATGAGCAGTTCTTC.

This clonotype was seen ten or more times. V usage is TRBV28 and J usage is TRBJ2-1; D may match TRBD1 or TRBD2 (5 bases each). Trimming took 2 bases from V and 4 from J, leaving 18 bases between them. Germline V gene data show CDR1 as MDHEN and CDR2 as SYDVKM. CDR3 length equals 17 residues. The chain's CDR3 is CASSLSTRGARYNEQFF. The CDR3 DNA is TGTGCCAGCAGTTTAAGTACTCGAGGGGCACGATACAATGAGCAGTTCTTC.

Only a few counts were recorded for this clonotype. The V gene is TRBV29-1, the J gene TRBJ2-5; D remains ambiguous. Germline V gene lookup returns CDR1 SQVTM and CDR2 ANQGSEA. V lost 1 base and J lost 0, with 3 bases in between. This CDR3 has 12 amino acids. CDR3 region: CSVEGNQETQYF. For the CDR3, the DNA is TGCAGCGTTGAAGGCAACCAAGAGACCCAGTACTTC. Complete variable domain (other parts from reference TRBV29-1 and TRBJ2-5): SAVISQKPSRDICQRGTSLTIQCQVDSQVTMMFWYRQQPGQSLTLIATANQGSEATYESGFVIDKFPISRPNLTFSTLTVSNMSPEDSSIYLCSVEGNQETQYFGPGTRLLVL.

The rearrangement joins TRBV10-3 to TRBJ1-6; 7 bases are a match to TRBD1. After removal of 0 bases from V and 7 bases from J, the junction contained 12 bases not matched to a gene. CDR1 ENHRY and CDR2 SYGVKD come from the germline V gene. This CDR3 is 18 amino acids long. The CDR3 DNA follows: TGTGCCATCAGTGAGTCTTTAAGGCGGAGCAGGGGGAATTCACCCCTCCACTTT. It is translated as CAISESLRRSRGNSPLHF.

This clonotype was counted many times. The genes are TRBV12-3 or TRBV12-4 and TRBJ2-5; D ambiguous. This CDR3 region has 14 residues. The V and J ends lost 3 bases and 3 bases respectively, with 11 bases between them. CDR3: CASSFRPAEETQYF. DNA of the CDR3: TGTGCCAGCAGTTTTCGGCCAGCAGAAGAGACCCAGTACTTC.

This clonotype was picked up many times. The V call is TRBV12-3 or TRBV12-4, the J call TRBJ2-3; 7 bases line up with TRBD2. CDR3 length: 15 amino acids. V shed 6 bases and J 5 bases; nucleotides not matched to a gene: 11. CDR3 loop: CASSRSAGRGDTQYF. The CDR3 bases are TGTGCCAGCAGCCGGTCAGCGGGGAGAGGAGATACGCAGTATTTT.

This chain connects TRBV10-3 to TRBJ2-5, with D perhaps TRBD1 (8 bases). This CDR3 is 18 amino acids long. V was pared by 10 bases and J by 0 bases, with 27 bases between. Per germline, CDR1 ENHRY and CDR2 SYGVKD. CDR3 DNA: TGTGCCAGCGAGGGGGGGCAGGGGGCGCCGGATTACCAAGAGACCCAGTACTTC. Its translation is CASEGGQGAPDYQETQYF.

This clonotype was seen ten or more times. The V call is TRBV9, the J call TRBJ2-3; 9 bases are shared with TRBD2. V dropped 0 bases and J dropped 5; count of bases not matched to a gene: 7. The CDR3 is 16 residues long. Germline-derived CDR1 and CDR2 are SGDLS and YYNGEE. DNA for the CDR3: TGTGCCAGCAGCGTAGCTTTTCTAGCGGGGCAAGATACGCAGTATTTT. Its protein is CASSVAFLAGQDTQYF.

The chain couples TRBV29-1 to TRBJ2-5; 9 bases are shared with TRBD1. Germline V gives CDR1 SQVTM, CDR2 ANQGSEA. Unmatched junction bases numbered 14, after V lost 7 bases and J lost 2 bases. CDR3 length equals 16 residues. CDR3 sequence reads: CSAETGTGRVQETQYF. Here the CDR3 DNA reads TGCAGCGCCGAAACCGGGACAGGGAGGGTTCAAGAGACCCAGTACTTC.

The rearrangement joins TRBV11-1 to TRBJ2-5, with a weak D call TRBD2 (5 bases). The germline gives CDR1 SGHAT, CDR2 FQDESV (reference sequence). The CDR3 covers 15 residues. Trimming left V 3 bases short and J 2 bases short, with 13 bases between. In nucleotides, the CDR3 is TGTGCCAGCAGCTTTGCGGCGGGCATTCAAGAGACCCAGTACTTC. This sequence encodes CASSFAAGIQETQYF.

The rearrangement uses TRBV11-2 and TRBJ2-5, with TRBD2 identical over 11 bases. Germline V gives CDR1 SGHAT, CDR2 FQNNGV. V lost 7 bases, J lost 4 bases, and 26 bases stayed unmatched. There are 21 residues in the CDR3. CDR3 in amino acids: CASIPSRGSLASGGPRETQYF. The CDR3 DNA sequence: TGTGCCAGCATCCCCTCACGGGGGTCGCTGGCTAGCGGGGGGCCGCGAGAGACCCAGTACTTC.

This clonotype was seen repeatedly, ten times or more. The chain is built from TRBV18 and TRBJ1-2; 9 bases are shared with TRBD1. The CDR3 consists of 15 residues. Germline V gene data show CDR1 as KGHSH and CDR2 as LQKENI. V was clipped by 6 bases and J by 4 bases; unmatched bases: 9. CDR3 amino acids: CASSLDGTGIYGYTF. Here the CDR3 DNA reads TGTGCCAGCTCGCTGGACGGGACAGGGATCTATGGCTACACCTTC.

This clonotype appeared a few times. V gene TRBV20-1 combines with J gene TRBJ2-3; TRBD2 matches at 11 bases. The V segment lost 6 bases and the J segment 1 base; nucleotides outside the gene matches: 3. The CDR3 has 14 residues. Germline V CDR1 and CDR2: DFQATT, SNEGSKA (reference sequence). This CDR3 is CSALGLAGTDTQYF. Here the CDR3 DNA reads TGCAGTGCCCTGGGACTAGCGGGCACAGATACGCAGTATTTT.

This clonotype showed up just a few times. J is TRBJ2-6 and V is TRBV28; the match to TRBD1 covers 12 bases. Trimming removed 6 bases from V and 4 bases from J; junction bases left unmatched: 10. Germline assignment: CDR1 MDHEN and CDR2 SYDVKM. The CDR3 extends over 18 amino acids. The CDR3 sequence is CASRDLGQGARGANVLTF. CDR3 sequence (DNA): TGTGCCAGCAGAGACTTGGGACAGGGGGCGCGCGGGGCCAACGTCCTGACTTTC.